This passage covers 29 T cell receptor beta chains from one sample sequenced in a study of post-analysis software for immune sequencing data. The library was made from cDNA and included unique molecular identifiers. TCRdb used MiXCR to reprocess the PCR reads, holding one entry per CDR3 protein. The data show hundreds of thousands of distinct CDR3 sequences, with approximately 59% seen just once and approximately 11% held by the top ten. These TCRs' antigens remain unknown. Regarding the study as a whole: Compared with controls, patients had more of about 5 TRBV segments, including TRBV5-6, TRBV5-1 and TRBV20-1.

Sequencing used blood. These receptors all come from a girl aged 2 to 9 with multiple sclerosis.

V usage is TRBV5-6 and J usage is TRBJ2-7; D gene unclear. Looked up from germline, CDR1 is SGHDT and CDR2 is YYEEEE. CDR3 length equals 16 residues. The V gene lost 0 bases and the J gene lost 2 bases, with 15 bases spanning the gap. The CDR3 DNA is TGTGCCAGCAGCTTGGGGCCCTTTACTGATACCTACGAGCAGTACTTC. It yields the protein CASSLGPFTDTYEQYF.

This clonotype has more than one count but fewer than ten. CDR3 loop: CASSILAGGPNEQFF. The CDR3 DNA reads TGTGCCAGCAGTATACTAGCGGGAGGGCCCAATGAGCAGTTCTTC. The V gene is TRBV2, the J gene TRBJ2-1, with TRBD2 matching 13 bases. Germline V lookup: CDR1 SNHLY, CDR2 FYNNEI. J lost 6 bases, V lost 5 bases, and 4 bases had no gene match. The CDR3 has 15 amino acids.

This clonotype showed up just a few times. The chain couples TRBV5-1 to TRBJ2-7, with a possible D match to TRBD1 (5 bases). CDR1 and CDR2 (germline): SGHRS, YFSETQ. Trimming pared 5 bases from V and 2 bases from J, leaving 26 bases between. The CDR3 covers 18 residues. The CDR3 DNA sequence: TGCGCCAGCAGACCTCTACAGGCCCGCAACCAAACGCCCTACGAGCAGTACTTC. Protein sequence: CASRPLQARNQTPYEQYF.

This clonotype was found once. The V and J genes are TRBV20-1 and TRBJ1-2; the match to TRBD1 covers 10 bases. Germline CDR1 DFQATT, CDR2 SNEGSKA (reference sequence). V lost 3 bases to trimming and J lost 3 bases; unmatched junction nucleotides: 4. The CDR3 runs to 14 residues. The CDR3 bases are TGCAGTGCTAGGGGGACAGGGGAATACTATGGCTACACCTTC. Its translation is CSARGTGEYYGYTF.

The chain is built from TRBV18 and TRBJ1-1, with D perhaps TRBD1 (5 bases). The ends were cut back, 1 base at V and 3 bases at J, with 12 bases in the middle. This CDR3 region has 15 residues. In germline, CDR1 is KGHSH, CDR2 LQKENI. DNA for the CDR3: TGTGCCAGCTCACCACGTGGTGGGGCGGACACTGAAGCTTTCTTT. Protein sequence: CASSPRGGADTEAFF.

This clonotype was recorded once. This chain connects TRBV7-9 to TRBJ2-3; tentatively, D is TRBD1 (6 bases). Per germline, CDR1 SEHNR and CDR2 FQNEAQ (reference sequence). The CDR3 length is 17 residues. Trimming stripped 3 bases from V and 2 bases from J, with 18 bases between. The CDR3, as DNA: TGTGCCAGCAGCTTGGACAGCCGGAAGGGTATCACAGATACGCAGTATTTT. Amino acid sequence: CASSLDSRKGITDTQYF.

The V and J genes are TRBV3-1 and TRBJ1-1; D not resolved. The CDR3 has 12 amino acids. Trimming cost V 2 bases and J 8 bases, with 9 bases left between them. Germline assignment: CDR1 LGHDT and CDR2 YNNKEL (reference sequence). The CDR3 region is CASSQSTAEAFF. CDR3 bases: TGTGCCAGCAGCCAATCTACAGCAGAAGCTTTCTTT. Full variable domain (missing parts from reference TRBV3-1 and TRBJ1-1): DTAVSQTPKYLVTQMGNDKSIKCEQNLGHDTMYWYKQDSKKFLKIMFSYNNKELIINETVPNRFSPKSPDKAHLNLHINSLELGDSAVYFCASSQSTAEAFFGQGTRLTVV.

The chain recombines TRBV5-4 with TRBJ2-7; D remains ambiguous. Trimming cost V 4 bases and J 5 bases, with 13 bases left between them. The CDR3 covers 13 residues. CDR1 is SGHNT, CDR2 YYREEE, per germline (reference sequence). The CDR3, as DNA: TGTGCCAGCAGCCCAGGCGTCGTCGACGAGCAGTACTTC. This translates into CASSPGVVDEQYF.

The chain links TRBV5-1 to TRBJ1-1; 9 positions agree with TRBD1. The CDR3 is 13 amino acids. Germline V gene data show CDR1 as SGHRS and CDR2 as YFSETQ. The V segment lost 4 bases and the J segment 7 bases; nucleotides outside the gene matches: 5. The CDR3 spells CASSLTGGGEAFF. In DNA, the CDR3 is TGCGCCAGCAGCCTAACAGGGGGCGGTGAAGCTTTCTTT.

This chain connects TRBV20-1 to TRBJ2-1, with D maybe TRBD2 (5 bases). The CDR3 runs to 15 residues. V was cut by 0 bases and J by 1 base, with 10 bases left in between. Germline-derived CDR1 and CDR2 are DFQATT and SNEGSKA (reference sequence). The CDR3 bases are TGCAGTGCTAGAGATGCGGGTACATCCTACAATGAGCAGTTCTTC. Its protein is CSARDAGTSYNEQFF.

In this sample, this clonotype turned up a few times. The genes are TRBV6-5 and TRBJ2-1; 7 nucleotides agree with TRBD2. V shed 4 bases, J shed 8 bases, and the junction held 8 bases outside the gene matches. CDR1 is MNHEY and CDR2 is SVGAGI in the germline V gene. The CDR3 consists of 14 residues. CDR3 region: CASSSRAGVDEQFF. The CDR3, as DNA: TGTGCCAGCAGTTCAAGGGCGGGAGTCGATGAGCAGTTCTTC.

The rearrangement links TRBV12-5 to TRBJ2-5; 9 positions match TRBD2. Matching the DNA end better, TRBJ2-7 makes the J call doubtful. This CDR3 region has 18 residues. Germline CDR1 reads LGHNT; CDR2 reads FRNRAP. The DNA for the CDR3 is TGTGCTAGTGGTTTGGTACTTGGTTCGGCTAGCGGGATGTACGAGCAGTACTTC. This encodes CASGLVLGSASGMYEQYF.

The chain links TRBV10-3 to TRBJ1-2, with D tentatively TRBD1 (6 bases). Trimming removed 2 bases from V and 3 bases from J, with 13 bases in between. The germline V gene has CDR1 ENHRY and CDR2 SYGVKD. The CDR3 spans 15 residues. The chain's CDR3 is CAISEESGAYYGYTF. CDR3 nucleotide sequence: TGTGCCATCAGTGAGGAATCGGGGGCATACTATGGCTACACCTTC.

The V gene is TRBV20-1, the J gene TRBJ2-5; 8 nucleotides agree with TRBD2. The CDR3 consists of 14 residues. The ends lost 0 bases at V and 5 bases at J; junction bases unmatched: 5. Germline-derived CDR1 and CDR2 are DFQATT and SNEGSKA (reference sequence). The CDR3 protein is CSARDREGWETQYF. As DNA, the CDR3 is TGCAGTGCTAGAGATCGGGAGGGGTGGGAGACCCAGTACTTC.

The rearrangement links TRBV7-9 to TRBJ1-4; no definite D call. Germline V gene sequence: CDR1 SEHNR, CDR2 FQNEAQ (reference sequence). The V gene lost 11 bases and the J gene lost 3 bases, with 19 bases spanning the gap. The CDR3 covers 15 residues. CDR3 nucleotides: TGTGCCCTAGACCTGGGGTCGCCGGCTAATGAAAAACTGTTTTTT. Encoded protein: CALDLGSPANEKLFF.

The rearrangement links TRBV4-2 to TRBJ2-5; possibly TRBD2 for D (6 bases). V lost 0 bases and J lost 2, with 13 bases in between. CDR1 and CDR2 from the germline V gene are LGHNA and YNFKEQ. The CDR3 has 16 amino acids. CDR3: CASSQDRGTLQETQYF. CDR3 coding DNA: TGTGCCAGCAGCCAAGATCGGGGGACGCTGCAAGAGACCCAGTACTTC.

The rearrangement uses TRBV29-1 and TRBJ2-3, with D hard to call. V gave up 7 bases and J gave up 4 bases, with 9 bases separating them. The germline V gene has CDR1 SQVTM and CDR2 ANQGSEA. The CDR3 spans 11 residues. The CDR3 DNA reads TGCAGCGGACTGTTAGCAGATACGCAGTATTTT. Translated: CSGLLADTQYF.

The CDR3: CASSLGRAGVTGELFF. DNA of the CDR3: TGCGCCAGCAGCTTGGGACGAGCGGGGGTTACCGGGGAGCTGTTTTTT. The chain couples TRBV5-1 to TRBJ2-2; 8 bases line up with TRBD2. Trimming at V came to 0 bases and at J to 5 bases, leaving 6 bases not matched to a gene. The CDR3 sequence is 16 residues long. Germline loops: CDR1 SGHRS, CDR2 YFSETQ.

The CDR3 reads CASSATAGGLHEQFF. Written as DNA, the CDR3 is TGCGCCAGCAGCGCAACAGCGGGAGGGTTGCATGAGCAGTTCTTC. This rearrangement joins TRBV5-1 to TRBJ2-1, with 10 nucleotides matching TRBD2. This CDR3 has 15 amino acids. Germline V gene lookup returns CDR1 SGHRS and CDR2 YFSETQ. The ends lost 4 bases at V and 8 bases at J; junction bases unmatched: 9.

The chain joins TRBV9 to TRBJ2-1, with 14 bases aligning to TRBD2. The V and J ends lost 4 bases and 3 bases, in that order; junction bases with no gene match: 9. CDR3 length: 18 amino acids. CDR1 and CDR2 from the germline V gene are SGDLS and YYNGEE. CDR3 amino acids: CASSPLGTSGRLYNEQFF. In DNA form, the CDR3 reads TGTGCCAGCAGCCCCCTCGGGACTAGCGGGAGACTCTACAATGAGCAGTTCTTC.

The rearrangement joins TRBV10-3 to TRBJ1-1; TRBD1 agrees at 7 bases. The CDR3 spans 16 residues. Looked up from germline, CDR1 is ENHRY and CDR2 is SYGVKD. With V trimmed by 5 bases and J by 1 base, 10 bases remained unmatched. CDR3 sequence: CAISLRDSWGNTEAFF. Written as DNA, the CDR3 is TGTGCCATCAGTCTCCGGGACAGCTGGGGGAACACTGAAGCTTTCTTT.

The chain has TRBV6-2 or TRBV6-3 and TRBJ2-3; the D gene is possibly TRBD1 (6 bases). CDR3 size: 15 residues. The V end was cut by 3 bases, the J end by 4 bases, with 14 bases between. CDR1 is MNHEY and CDR2 is SVGEGT in the germline V gene. CDR3 nucleotide sequence: TGTGCCAGCAGTTATGGTCAGGGGCGCCCAGATACGCAGTATTTT. It specifies CASSYGQGRPDTQYF.

This chain uses TRBV2 with TRBJ2-1; D gene uncertain. The germline V gene encodes CDR1 SNHLY and CDR2 FYNNEI. V lost 7 bases, J lost 5 bases, and 12 bases lay in between. The CDR3 sequence is 13 residues long. The CDR3 DNA sequence: TGTGCCAGCATTTTCTCGCTGAACAATGAGCAGTTCTTC. Protein product: CASIFSLNNEQFF. The variable domain in full, with the rest retrieved from reference TRBV2 and TRBJ2-1, is EPEVTQTPSHQVTQMGQEVILRCVPISNHLYFYWYRQILGQKVEFLVSFYNNEISEKSEIFDDQFSVERPDGSNFTLKIRSTKLEDSAMYFCASIFSLNNEQFFGPGTRLTVL.

The J gene is TRBJ1-5, the V gene TRBV20-1, with D hard to call. CDR3 size: 12 residues. Germline V gene lookup returns CDR1 DFQATT and CDR2 SNEGSKA (reference sequence). Between the trimmed V and J ends, which lost 1 base and 4 bases, there was a span of 5 bases. The chain's CDR3 is CSARAGNQPQHF. The CDR3 nucleotides are TGCAGTGCTAGAGCCGGTAATCAGCCCCAGCATTTT.

J is TRBJ1-1 and V is TRBV29-1; 10 bases map to TRBD1. Germline CDR1 is SQVTM and CDR2 is ANQGSEA. This CDR3 spans 10 amino acids. The ends lost 5 bases at V and 12 bases at J; junction bases unmatched: 3. CDR3 bases: TGCAGCGTTTGGGACAGGGGCTCTTTCTTT. Translated: CSVWDRGSFF.

In this sample, this clonotype turned up a few times. The chain carries TRBV5-1 and TRBJ2-3; 10 nucleotides agree with TRBD2. Trimming at V came to 4 bases and at J to 6 bases, leaving 11 bases not matched to a gene. Germline V gives CDR1 SGHRS, CDR2 YFSETQ. The CDR3 loop spans 16 amino acids. The CDR3 nucleotides read TGCGCCAGCAGCCAAGGGGCTAGCGGGAGTTCGGATACGCAGTATTTT. This gives the protein CASSQGASGSSDTQYF.

V and J are TRBV6-1 and TRBJ2-5; 8 bases fit TRBD1. CDR1 is MNHNS and CDR2 is SASEGT in the germline V gene. This CDR3 has 15 residues. Trimming took 4 bases from V and 0 from J; bases not matched to a gene: 4. CDR3 amino acids: CASSGDRGDQETQYF. The CDR3 DNA follows: TGTGCCAGCAGTGGCGACAGGGGAGACCAAGAGACCCAGTACTTC.

This clonotype was seen a few times. The chain joins TRBV5-1 to TRBJ2-7, with D possibly matching TRBD1 (6 bases). Germline loops: CDR1 SGHRS, CDR2 YFSETQ. CDR3 length: 16 residues. V was clipped by 3 bases and J by 2 bases, with 18 bases between them. CDR3 residues: CASSWGDREGAYEQYF. The CDR3 DNA is TGCGCCAGCAGCTGGGGAGACAGAGAGGGGGCCTACGAGCAGTACTTC. Full variable domain (outside the CDR3, taken from reference TRBV5-1 and TRBJ2-7): KAGVTQTPRYLIKTRGQQVTLSCSPISGHRSVSWYQQTPGQGLQFLFEYFSETQRNKGNFPGRFSGRQFSNSRSEMNVSTLELGDSALYLCASSWGDREGAYEQYFGPGTRLTVT.

This chain links TRBV6-2 or TRBV6-3 with TRBJ2-2, with 7 nucleotides matching TRBD1. J was trimmed by 3 bases and V by 10 bases; bases with no gene match: 5. The CDR3 sequence is 13 residues long. CDR1 MNHEY and CDR2 SVGEGT come from the germline V gene. CDR3 in amino acids: CATSGQYTGELFF. In DNA, the CDR3 is TGTGCCACCTCGGGACAGTACACCGGGGAGCTGTTTTTT.